The sequence of this T cell receptor beta chain was determined in a study of blood T cell repertoires in COVID-19 (dated by TCRdb to about 2020). General notes on the study: The collaborator samples originated in the United States, Italy and Spain and spanned the acute and convalescent phases of COVID-19. Where HLA class I and class II types were available, the types were taken from metadata supplied by the sample provider, not from assay-based typing. Samples came from the ongoing ImmuneRACE study (first 160 participants) plus 1,254 subjects from 6 global collaborators. The dataset comprised deeply sampled blood TCRbeta repertoires from subjects exposed to, actively infected with, or recovered from COVID-19. The repertoires were released in a freely available public database intended as a resource for research on the immune response to SARS-CoV-2. The prospective study material was composed of cDNA or gDNA derived from T cells, B-cell-depleted T cells, or PBMCs. Sample metadata almost always included a de-identified subject ID, COVID-19 status, age in years and sex.

Notes on this clone: This receptor's antigen is unknown. Base qualities were left out, and no much larger clone turns up one base away.

The paper as a whole reports these results and caveats: How much clinical and demographic metadata was included differed by source and by participant, and the metadata was provided uncurated.

TCRbeta CDR3 regions were amplified from genomic DNA using the immunoSEQ Assay, a bias-controlled multiplex PCR. The original pipeline was this. The number of nucleated cells in each sample was estimated by amplification of reference gene primers within the assay. Sequence reads were collapsed and filtered to measure the absolute abundance of every unique TCRbeta CDR3 rearrangement. For each sample, productive Simpson clonality was calculated as the square root of Simpson's diversity index over productive rearrangements. TCRdb stores this immuneACCESS table with in-frame sequences only. Part of the clones is absent; in the studies checked, under half of the shortfall reflects unresolved V genes, and no reason is known for the rest. The D gene and trimming were derived from the DNA, and the V and J assignments and clone size from that table. The sample includes hundreds of thousands of clones, with roughly 90% observed a single time. Around 2.8% of the sample comes from the top ten.

One collaborating source in Seattle enrolled patients during active infection and followed them longitudinally through the course of disease. Each collaborating institution followed its own protocols to collect whole blood in K2EDTA tubes. For TCRbeta analysis, collaborators shipped samples as frozen whole blood, isolated PBMCs, or DNA extracted from either of those sample types. V and J are truncated by 5 bases and 2 bases respectively, leaving an intervening sequence of 15 bases. The CDR3 numbers 15 residues from cysteine through phenylalanine. This entry keeps only the CDR3 DNA: 45 bases, framed from base 1. CDR1 and CDR2 are read off the germline V gene (reference sequence) as SGHNT and YYREEE.

This TCR was recovered from a woman aged 25-40 years with COVID-19, enrolled during active disease. Sequenced sample: peripheral blood. Rearrangement joined TRBV5-4 to TRBJ2-3, with TRBD1 perhaps the D gene, on 7 matching bases. The DNA sequence is as follows: TGTGCCAGCAGAAGTCAGGGGGGTTCCACAGATACGCAGTATTTT. It specifies CASRSQGGSTDTQYF.